This T cell receptor beta chain was identified during a study of T-cell reconstitution after alpha-beta-depleted transplantation in children. This clonotype was detected ten times or more. CDR1 SQVTM and CDR2 ANQGSEA come from the germline V gene. There are 14 residues in the CDR3. V lost 1 base to trimming and J lost 5 bases, with 12 bases between them. Construction of the TCRbeta library involved unique molecular identifiers. Each CDR3 protein gets one entry after TCRdb re-called the PCR reads with MiXCR. The table has approximately 640,000 distinct CDR3 sequences, about 15% seen once. The sequences come from PBMCs from the stem cell graft donor, collected from the stem cell graft. J is TRBJ2-1 and V is TRBV29-1; unclear D gene. This TCR was sampled from a human donor who donated a stem cell graft to a child with acute myeloid leukemia. CDR3 sequence (DNA): TGCAGCGTTGAAGGGTACCGATTACACAATGAGCAGTTCTTC. It encodes CSVEGYRLHNEQFF.